The 14 T cell receptor beta chains reported below all come from one sample, sequenced in a study of cytomegalovirus exposure and HLA in healthy donors. Measured with immunoSEQ multiplex PCR; TCRdb has only the in-frame clones, and not every one. The data contain about 260,000 clones, about 92% of them seen just once; the ten biggest clones take up 3% to 3.5%. The sequenced material came from PBMCs. These receptors were collected from a woman in her twenties or thirties in good health and CMV-seronegative.

J is TRBJ2-3 and V is TRBV6-5; 8 bases are shared with TRBD1. V lost 6 bases, J lost 0 bases, and 5 bases stayed unmatched. The CDR3 totals 15 residues. Germline V gene data show CDR1 as MNHEY and CDR2 as SVGAGI. The CDR3 reads CASRPDRGSTDTQYF. CDR3 nucleotide sequence: TGTGCCAGCAGGCCCGACAGGGGAAGCACAGATACGCAGTATTTT.

J is TRBJ2-3 and V is TRBV29-1, with TRBD1 matching 12 bases. This CDR3 has 13 residues. Germline loops: CDR1 SQVTM, CDR2 ANQGSEA. V was clipped by 6 bases and J by 5 bases; unmatched bases: 3. CDR3 nucleotide sequence: TGCAGCGTAGGGACAGGGGGCATAGATACGCAGTATTTT. Protein sequence: CSVGTGGIDTQYF.

This sequence joins TRBV5-5 and TRBJ2-7; 11 bases agree with TRBD1. The CDR3 contains 15 residues. The ends lost 4 bases at V and 3 bases at J; junction bases unmatched: 6. The germline gives CDR1 SGHKS, CDR2 YYEKEE (reference sequence). The CDR3 reads CASSLGQGAGYEQYF. The DNA for the CDR3 is TGTGCCAGCAGCCTTGGACAGGGGGCGGGCTACGAGCAGTACTTC.

This sequence joins TRBV4-1 and TRBJ2-2; no definite D call. This CDR3 comprises 13 residues. The V gene lost 1 base and the J gene lost 5 bases, with 5 bases spanning the gap. Germline-derived CDR1 and CDR2 are MGHRA and YSYEKL. The CDR3 sequence is CASSQVVTGELFF. The DNA of the CDR3 is TGCGCCAGCAGCCAAGTAGTTACCGGGGAGCTGTTTTTT.

This clone has only one observation. The chain recombines TRBV15 with TRBJ2-7; the match to TRBD1 covers 8 bases. The V and J ends lost 0 bases and 5 bases, in that order; junction bases with no gene match: 15. This CDR3 comprises 18 residues. Germline CDR1 and CDR2: LNHNV and YYDKDF (reference sequence). CDR3 amino acids: CATSRDLRTGSSKDEQYF. CDR3 bases: TGTGCCACCAGCAGAGATCTTCGGACAGGGAGTAGTAAGGACGAGCAGTACTTC.

The DNA of the CDR3 is TGTGCCAGCACAGACAGACTGGATACGCAGTATTTT. It codes for CASTDRLDTQYF. The V and J genes are TRBV5-4 and TRBJ2-3; a possible D gene is TRBD1 (5 bases). The CDR3 totals 12 residues. The V gene's germline CDR1 is SGHNT and CDR2 YYREEE (reference sequence). Trimming removed 6 bases at V and 6 bases at J, with 11 bases between.

The chain links TRBV5-1 to TRBJ2-7; a possible D gene is TRBD2 (5 bases). The V end lost 3 bases, the J end lost 2 bases, and 9 bases lay between the germline ends. CDR1 is SGHRS and CDR2 is YFSETQ in the germline V gene. This CDR3 has 13 amino acids. CDR3 residues: CASSYTGAYEQYF. The CDR3 nucleotides read TGCGCCAGCAGCTATACCGGGGCCTACGAGCAGTACTTC.

The chain combines TRBV6-6 with TRBJ2-3; unclear D gene. The ends were cut back, 2 bases at V and 6 bases at J, with 3 bases in the middle. The CDR3 consists of 11 residues. The V gene's germline CDR1 is MNHNY and CDR2 SVGAGI (reference sequence). As DNA, the CDR3 is TGTGCCAGCAGTTACGGGGATACGCAGTATTTT. Its translation: CASSYGDTQYF.

The gene calls are TRBV7-3 and TRBJ2-1; TRBD2 is a possible D gene (5 bases). CDR3 size: 12 residues. V gave up 1 base and J gave up 7 bases, with 5 bases separating them. Germline CDR1 is SGHTA and CDR2 is FQGTGA. The CDR3 region has the DNA TGTGCCAGCAGCTTAAGCGGGAATGAGCAGTTCTTC. Translating it yields CASSLSGNEQFF.

This clone was observed a few times. The chain recombines TRBV28 with TRBJ1-2; D might be TRBD1 (6 bases). Looked up from germline, CDR1 is MDHEN and CDR2 is SYDVKM. The ends were cut back, 6 bases at V and 6 bases at J, with 14 bases in the middle. This CDR3 has 13 amino acids. The CDR3, as DNA: TGTGCCAGCAGCCTCGGACAGTTGGATGGCTACACCTTC. Amino acids: CASSLGQLDGYTF.

The rearrangement joins TRBV10-2 to TRBJ1-2, with D possibly matching TRBD1 (5 bases). The CDR3 has 13 residues. V was pared by 10 bases and J by 2 bases, with 14 bases between. Germline V gene sequence: CDR1 WSHSY, CDR2 SAAADI. The CDR3 spells CATNGGRNYGYTF. The CDR3 DNA is TGCGCCACCAATGGGGGAAGGAACTATGGCTACACCTTC.

This clone was seen only once. The J gene is TRBJ2-3, the V gene TRBV27, with 8 nucleotides matching TRBD1. The CDR3 loop spans 17 amino acids. Losses at the gene ends were 5 bases for V and 1 base for J; bases not matched to a gene: 11. CDR1 is MNHEY and CDR2 is SMNVEV in the germline V gene (reference sequence). CDR3 loop: CASSRNGQGWGTDTQYF. As DNA, the CDR3 is TGTGCCAGCAGTAGGAACGGACAGGGATGGGGCACAGATACGCAGTATTTT.

For the CDR3, the DNA is TGTGCCAGCAGTTCGTCCGGGACAGGGGTTAATGAAGCTTTCTTT. Protein: CASSSSGTGVNEAFF. V usage is TRBV28 and J usage is TRBJ1-1, with 10 bases fitting TRBD1. This CDR3 comprises 15 residues. The V gene end was trimmed by 4 bases and the J gene end by 7 bases; junction bases not matched to a gene: 9. Germline-derived CDR1 and CDR2 are MDHEN and SYDVKM. Full variable domain (missing parts from reference TRBV28 and TRBJ1-1): DVKVTQSSRYLVKRTGEKVFLECVQDMDHENMFWYRQDPGLGLRLIYFSYDVKMKEKGDIPEGYSVSREKKERFSLILESASTNQTSMYLCASSSSGTGVNEAFFGQGTRLTVV.

In its sample, this clone was seen once. This rearrangement joins TRBV7-9 to TRBJ1-5, with 7 bases matching TRBD1. The CDR3 consists of 12 residues. Germline CDR1 reads SEHNR; CDR2 reads FQNEAQ (reference sequence). V trimming: 0 bases; J trimming: 14 bases; junction bases outside the gene matches: 4. The CDR3 sequence is CASSLAGTDKHF. The CDR3 DNA is TGTGCCAGCAGCTTAGCCGGGACAGATAAGCATTTT.